This TCR beta chain was identified during a study of T cells after posttransplantation cyclophosphamide. With respect to this clone: What it binds is not known.

Controls had myeloablative marrow grafts with methotrexate and calcineurin inhibitor, sampled at 1 year. Study outcomes and limitations: Skin or GI-infiltrating T cells shared few TRB sequences with blood.

TCRdb's table, derived via immunoSEQ multiplex PCR, lists solely in-frame clones and lacks some. The sample lists some 14,000 clones, roughly 80% occurring once. The sequencing here drew on PBMCs, taken approximately 370 days after allogeneic stem cell transplant with calcineurin inhibitor and methotrexate. The receptor comes from a male patient aged 18-30 years who received an allogeneic stem cell transplant from a related donor, was CMV-positive, and had no GVHD. Among the T cells, some may be from the graft donor.

Here the CDR3 reads CASREMNTEAFF. The CDR3, as DNA: TGTGCCTCCCGGGAGATGAACACTGAAGCTTTCTTT. This rearrangement joins TRBV28 to TRBJ1-1, with no clear D. The germline V gene encodes CDR1 MDHEN and CDR2 SYDVKM. The CDR3 has 12 residues. Trimming took 11 bases from V and 0 from J, leaving 10 bases between them. Drawing the rest from reference TRBV28 and TRBJ1-1, the complete variable domain is DVKVTQSSRYLVKRTGEKVFLECVQDMDHENMFWYRQDPGLGLRLIYFSYDVKMKEKGDIPEGYSVSREKKERFSLILESASTNQTSMYLCASREMNTEAFFGQGTRLTVV.